The count of the clone carrying this T cell receptor beta chain is one. The antigen is unknown. These data originate in a study of beta chain features in type 1 diabetes. The authors reverse transcribed all of the isolated RNA, so sequencing captured expressed TCRB transcripts. Generated by immunoSEQ multiplex PCR, the TCRdb table keeps only in-frame clones and is missing some. The sample carries 900,000 or so clones, roughly a sixth recorded once. The V end lost 5 bases, the J end lost 2 bases, and 10 bases lay between the germline ends. CDR3 length: 14 amino acids. Germline V lookup: CDR1 MNHEY, CDR2 SVGAGI. Study-level points and caveats: In every one of the four CD4+ subsets, TCRB CDR3s were moderately but significantly shorter in Type 1 diabetes patients.

The clonotype was recovered from a woman aged 18-30 years in good health. The J gene is TRBJ1-5, the V gene TRBV6-5; unclear D gene. Material: naive CD4+ T cells from blood. CDR3: CASSDRQGNQPQHF. Here the CDR3 DNA reads TGTGCCAGCAGTGACCGGCAGGGCAATCAGCCCCAGCATTTT.